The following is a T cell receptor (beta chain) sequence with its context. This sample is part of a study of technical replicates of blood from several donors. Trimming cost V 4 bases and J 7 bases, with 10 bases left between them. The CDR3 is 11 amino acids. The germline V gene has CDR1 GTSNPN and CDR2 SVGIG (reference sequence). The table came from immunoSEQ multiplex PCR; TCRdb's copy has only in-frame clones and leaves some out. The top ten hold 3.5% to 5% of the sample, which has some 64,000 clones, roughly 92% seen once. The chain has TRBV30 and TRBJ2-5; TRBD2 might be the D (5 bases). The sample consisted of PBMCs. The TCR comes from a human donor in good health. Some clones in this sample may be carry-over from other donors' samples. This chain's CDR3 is CAWIEGGTQYF. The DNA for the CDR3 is TGTGCCTGGATAGAGGGTGGGACCCAGTACTTC.